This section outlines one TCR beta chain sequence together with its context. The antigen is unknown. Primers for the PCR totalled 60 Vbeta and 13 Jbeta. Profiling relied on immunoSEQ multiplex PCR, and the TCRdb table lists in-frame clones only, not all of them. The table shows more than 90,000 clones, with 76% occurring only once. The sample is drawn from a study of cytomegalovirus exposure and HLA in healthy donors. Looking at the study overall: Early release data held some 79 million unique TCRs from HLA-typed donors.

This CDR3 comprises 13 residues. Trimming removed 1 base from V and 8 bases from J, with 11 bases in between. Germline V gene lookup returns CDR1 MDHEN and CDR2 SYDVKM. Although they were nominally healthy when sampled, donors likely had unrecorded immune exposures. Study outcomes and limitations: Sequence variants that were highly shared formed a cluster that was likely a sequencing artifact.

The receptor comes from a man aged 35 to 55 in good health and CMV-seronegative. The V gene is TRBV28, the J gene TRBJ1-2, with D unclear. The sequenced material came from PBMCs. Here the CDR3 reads CASSLYTPPGYTF. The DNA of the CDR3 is TGTGCCAGCAGTTTATACACCCCCCCAGGCTACACCTTC.